This T cell receptor beta chain originates from a study of shared T cell receptors in the human thymus. Generated by immunoSEQ multiplex PCR, the TCRdb table keeps only in-frame clones and is missing some. The table records 600,000 or so clones, approximately 87% of them present only once. The data were also submitted as part of a second study, on human thymus T cells. This second report adds: Thymic material originated from resections removed in the course of corrective heart surgery. The authors found apparently biased V and J gene usage in thymic and blood repertoires. Highly overlapping thymic repertoires among unrelated individuals were reported in related research.

Input material: thymocytes. The TCR was taken from a boy in the first two years of life with a congenital heart defect.

CDR3 nucleotides: TGTGCCAGCAGTGAAGCCTTGACAGGGAAACCTTCCTACAATGAGCAGTTCTTC. It encodes CASSEALTGKPSYNEQFF. The V and J genes are TRBV6-1 and TRBJ2-1; 7 bases fit TRBD1. Germline CDR1 is MNHNS and CDR2 is SASEGT. Trimming at V came to 0 bases and at J to 1 base, leaving 9 bases not matched to a gene. The CDR3 loop spans 18 amino acids.